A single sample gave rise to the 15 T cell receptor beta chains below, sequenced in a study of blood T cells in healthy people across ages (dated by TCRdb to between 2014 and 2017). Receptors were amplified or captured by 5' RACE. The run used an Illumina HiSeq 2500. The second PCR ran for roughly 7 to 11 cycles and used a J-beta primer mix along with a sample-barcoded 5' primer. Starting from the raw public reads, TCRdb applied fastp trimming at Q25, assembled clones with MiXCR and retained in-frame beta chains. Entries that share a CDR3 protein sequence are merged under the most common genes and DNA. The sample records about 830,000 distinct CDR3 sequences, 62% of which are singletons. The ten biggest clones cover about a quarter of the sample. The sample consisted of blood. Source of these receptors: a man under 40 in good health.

The CDR3 protein is CASSLATGEDGYTF. The CDR3, as DNA: TGCGCCAGCAGCTTGGCGACAGGGGAGGATGGCTACACCTTC. The V gene is TRBV5-1, the J gene TRBJ1-2; TRBD1 matches at 8 bases. This CDR3 has 14 amino acids. Germline lookup yields CDR1 SGHRS and CDR2 YFSETQ. V dropped 0 bases and J dropped 6; count of bases not matched to a gene: 4.

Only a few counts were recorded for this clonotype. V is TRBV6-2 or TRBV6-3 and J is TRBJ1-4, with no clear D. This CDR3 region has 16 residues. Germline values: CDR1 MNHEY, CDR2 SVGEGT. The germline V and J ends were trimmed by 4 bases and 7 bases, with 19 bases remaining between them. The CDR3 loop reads CASSLGLGIPSEKLFF. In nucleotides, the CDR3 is TGTGCCAGCAGTTTGGGTTTGGGGATCCCCAGTGAAAAACTGTTTTTT.

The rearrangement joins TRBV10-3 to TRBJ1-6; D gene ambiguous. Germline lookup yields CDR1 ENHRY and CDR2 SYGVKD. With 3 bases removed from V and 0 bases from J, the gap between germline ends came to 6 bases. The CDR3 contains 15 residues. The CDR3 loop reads CAISEQSSYNSPLHF. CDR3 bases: TGTGCCATCAGTGAACAGAGCTCCTATAATTCACCCCTCCACTTT.

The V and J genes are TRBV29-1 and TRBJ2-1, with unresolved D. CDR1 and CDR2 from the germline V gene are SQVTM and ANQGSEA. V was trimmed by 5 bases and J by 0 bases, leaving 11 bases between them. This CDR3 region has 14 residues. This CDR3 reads CSVWPLGSYNEQFF. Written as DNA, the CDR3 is TGCAGCGTTTGGCCCCTGGGCTCCTACAATGAGCAGTTCTTC.

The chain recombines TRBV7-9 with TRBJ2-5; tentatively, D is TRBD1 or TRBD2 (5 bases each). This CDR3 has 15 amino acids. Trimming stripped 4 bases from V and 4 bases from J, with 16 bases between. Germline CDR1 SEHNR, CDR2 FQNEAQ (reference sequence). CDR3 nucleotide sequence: TGTGCCAGCAGCTCCACCCGAGGGGCTGGAGAGACCCAGTACTTC. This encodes CASSSTRGAGETQYF.

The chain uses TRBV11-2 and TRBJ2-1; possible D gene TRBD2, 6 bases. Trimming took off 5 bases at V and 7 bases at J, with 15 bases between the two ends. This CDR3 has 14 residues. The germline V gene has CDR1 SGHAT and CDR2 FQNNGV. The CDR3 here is CASSETGTGNEQFF. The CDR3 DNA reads TGTGCCAGCAGCGAAACCGGGACTGGGAATGAGCAGTTCTTC.

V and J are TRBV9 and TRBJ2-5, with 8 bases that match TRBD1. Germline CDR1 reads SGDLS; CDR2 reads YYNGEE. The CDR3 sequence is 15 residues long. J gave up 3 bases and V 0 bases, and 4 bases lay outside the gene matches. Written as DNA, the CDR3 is TGTGCCAGCAGCGTAGGGACAGGGCGGAAAGAGACCCAGTACTTC. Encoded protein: CASSVGTGRKETQYF. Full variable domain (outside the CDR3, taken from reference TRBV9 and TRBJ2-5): DSGVTQTPKHLITATGQRVTLRCSPRSGDLSVYWYQQSLDQGLQFLIQYYNGEERAKGNILERFSAQQFPDLHSELNLSSLELGDSALYFCASSVGTGRKETQYFGPGTRLLVL.

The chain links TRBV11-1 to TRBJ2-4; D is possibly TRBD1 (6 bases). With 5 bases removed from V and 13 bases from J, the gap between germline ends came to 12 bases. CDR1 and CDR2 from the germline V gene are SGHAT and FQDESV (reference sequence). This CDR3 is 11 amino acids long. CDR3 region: CASSRTDQQYF. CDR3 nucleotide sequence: TGTGCCAGCAGCCGGACAGATCAGCAGTACTTC. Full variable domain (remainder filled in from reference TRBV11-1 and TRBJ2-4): EAEVAQSPRYKITEKSQAVAFWCDPISGHATLYWYRQILGQGPELLVQFQDESVVDDSQLPKDRFSAERLKGVDSTLKIQPAELGDSAMYLCASSRTDQQYFGAGTRLSVL.

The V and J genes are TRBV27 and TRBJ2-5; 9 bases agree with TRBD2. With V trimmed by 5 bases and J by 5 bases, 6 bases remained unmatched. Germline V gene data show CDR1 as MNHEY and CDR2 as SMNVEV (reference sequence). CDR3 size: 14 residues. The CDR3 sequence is CASSELAGAETQYF. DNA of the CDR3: TGTGCCAGCAGTGAATTAGCGGGGGCTGAGACCCAGTACTTC.

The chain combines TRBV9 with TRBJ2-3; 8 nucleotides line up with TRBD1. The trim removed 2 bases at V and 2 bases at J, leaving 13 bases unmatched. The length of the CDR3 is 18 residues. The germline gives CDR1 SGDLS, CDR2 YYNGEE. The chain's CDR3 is CASSVDPRDRIPTDTQYF. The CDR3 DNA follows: TGTGCCAGCAGCGTCGACCCCCGGGACAGGATCCCCACAGATACGCAGTATTTT. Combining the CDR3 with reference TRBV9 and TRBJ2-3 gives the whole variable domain DSGVTQTPKHLITATGQRVTLRCSPRSGDLSVYWYQQSLDQGLQFLIQYYNGEERAKGNILERFSAQQFPDLHSELNLSSLELGDSALYFCASSVDPRDRIPTDTQYFGPGTRLTVL.

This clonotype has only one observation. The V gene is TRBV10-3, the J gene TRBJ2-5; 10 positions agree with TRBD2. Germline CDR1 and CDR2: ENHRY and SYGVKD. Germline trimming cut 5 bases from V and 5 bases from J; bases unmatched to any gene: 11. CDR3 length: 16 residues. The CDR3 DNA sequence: TGTGCCATCAGTATTAGCGGGGGGCCAGAGGAGGAGACCCAGTACTTC. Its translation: CAISISGGPEEETQYF.

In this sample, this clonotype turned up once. CDR3 protein: CASSLSQGADEQFF. CDR3 nucleotides: TGTGCCAGCAGTTTATCCCAGGGGGCGGATGAGCAGTTCTTC. The chain links TRBV28 to TRBJ2-1; 8 bases align to TRBD1. The CDR3 extends over 14 amino acids. Germline V gene sequence: CDR1 MDHEN, CDR2 SYDVKM. The trim removed 1 base at V and 8 bases at J, leaving 4 bases unmatched.

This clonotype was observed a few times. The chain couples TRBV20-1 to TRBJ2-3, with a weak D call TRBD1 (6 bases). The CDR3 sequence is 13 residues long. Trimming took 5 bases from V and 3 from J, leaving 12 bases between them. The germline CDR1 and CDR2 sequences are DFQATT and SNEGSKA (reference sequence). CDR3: CSARTRGTDTQYF. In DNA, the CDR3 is TGCAGTGCTCGTACCAGGGGAACAGATACGCAGTATTTT.

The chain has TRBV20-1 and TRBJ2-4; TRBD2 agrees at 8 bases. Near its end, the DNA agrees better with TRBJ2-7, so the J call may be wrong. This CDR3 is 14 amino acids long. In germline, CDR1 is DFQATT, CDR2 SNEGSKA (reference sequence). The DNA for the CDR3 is TGCAGTGCTAGAGCGGGAGGGGGGAGCTACGAGCAGTACTTC. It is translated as CSARAGGGSYEQYF.

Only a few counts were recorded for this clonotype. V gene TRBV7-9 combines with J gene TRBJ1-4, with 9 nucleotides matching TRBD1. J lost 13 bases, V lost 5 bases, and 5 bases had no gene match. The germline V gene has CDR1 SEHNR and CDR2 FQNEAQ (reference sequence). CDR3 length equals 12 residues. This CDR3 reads CASSPWTGVLFF. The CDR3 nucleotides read TGTGCCAGCAGCCCTTGGACAGGGGTACTGTTTTTT.